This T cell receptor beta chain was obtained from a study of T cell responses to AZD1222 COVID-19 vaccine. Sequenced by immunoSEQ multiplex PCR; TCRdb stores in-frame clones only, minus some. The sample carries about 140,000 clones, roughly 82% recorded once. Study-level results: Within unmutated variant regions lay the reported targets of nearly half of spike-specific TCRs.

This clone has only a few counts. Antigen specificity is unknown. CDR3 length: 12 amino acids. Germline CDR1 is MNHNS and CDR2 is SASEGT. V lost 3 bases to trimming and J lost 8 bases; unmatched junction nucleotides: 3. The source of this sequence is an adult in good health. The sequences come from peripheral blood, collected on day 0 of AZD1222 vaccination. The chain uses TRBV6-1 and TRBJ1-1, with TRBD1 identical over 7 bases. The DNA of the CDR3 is TGTGCCAGCAGTGAGCAACAGGGGGAAGCTTTCTTT. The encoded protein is CASSEQQGEAFF.